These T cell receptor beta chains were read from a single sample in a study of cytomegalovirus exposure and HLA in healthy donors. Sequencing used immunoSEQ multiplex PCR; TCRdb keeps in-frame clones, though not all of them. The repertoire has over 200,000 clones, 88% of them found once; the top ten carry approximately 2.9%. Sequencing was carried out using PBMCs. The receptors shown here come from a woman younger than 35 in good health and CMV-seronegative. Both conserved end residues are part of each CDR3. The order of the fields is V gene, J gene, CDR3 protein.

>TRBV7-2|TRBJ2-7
CASSPDRVGYEQYF
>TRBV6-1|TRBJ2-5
CASSAPGLASETQYF
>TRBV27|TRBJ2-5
CASSFRHYQGGETQYF
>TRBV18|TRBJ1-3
CASSRDRGDTIYF
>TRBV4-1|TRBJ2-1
CASSQDGAATTYNEQFF
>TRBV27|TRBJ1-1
CASTTGNTEAFF
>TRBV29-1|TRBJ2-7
CSVEDISYEQYF
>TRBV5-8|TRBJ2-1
CASSSYGTISYNEQFF
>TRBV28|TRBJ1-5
CASSFLRDTQNQPQHF
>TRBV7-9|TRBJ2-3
CASSLRTGRTDTQYF
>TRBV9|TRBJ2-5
CASSVSGKWETQYF
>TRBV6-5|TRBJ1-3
CASSRQGAGNTIYF
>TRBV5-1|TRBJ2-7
CASSSTGTYEQYF
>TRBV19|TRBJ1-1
CASSIHLTAVEATEAFF
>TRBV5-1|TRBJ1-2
CASSLEFSGNYGYTF
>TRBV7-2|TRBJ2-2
CASNQGSTGELFF
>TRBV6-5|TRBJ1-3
CASIDSRYGNTIYF
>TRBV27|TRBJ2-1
CASSLLGTRDEQFF
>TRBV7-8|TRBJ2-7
CASSLASGSSYEQYF
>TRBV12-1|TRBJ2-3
CASASLAVTDTQYF
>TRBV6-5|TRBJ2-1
CASSLRAGALNEQFF
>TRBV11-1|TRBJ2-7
CASSLGTSGSEQYF
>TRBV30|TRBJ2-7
CAWSGSSSGLKRYEQYF
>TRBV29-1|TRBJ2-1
CSVEGWPQGGNEQFF
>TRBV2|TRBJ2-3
CASSDPPSGTRTDTQYF
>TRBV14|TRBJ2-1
CASSPGGGRTYNEQFF
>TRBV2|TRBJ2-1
CASSEPGLLNEQFF
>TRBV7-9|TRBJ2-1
CASSQPGTSGGNEQFF
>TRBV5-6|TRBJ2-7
CASSLSGWGEQYF
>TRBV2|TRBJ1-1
CATHLGGAEAFF
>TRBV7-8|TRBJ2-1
CASSLAQGHSYNEQFF
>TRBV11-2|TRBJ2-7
CASSPPRGHMQREQYF
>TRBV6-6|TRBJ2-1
CASKRLTDSYNEQFF
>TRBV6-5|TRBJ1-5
CASTPGFGKRPQHF
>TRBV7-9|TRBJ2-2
CASSQRMEGGELFF
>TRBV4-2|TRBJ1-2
CASSKEGAGGYTF
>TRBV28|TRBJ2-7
CASSPHGRYEQYF
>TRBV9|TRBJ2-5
CASTFAGGIWETQYF
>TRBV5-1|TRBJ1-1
CASRRGQGMDTEAFF
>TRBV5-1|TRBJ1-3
CASSLGGIGGNTIYF
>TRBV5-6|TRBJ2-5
CASSLLRGRGKETQYF
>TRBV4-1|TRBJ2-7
CASSPRELAGGISYEQYF
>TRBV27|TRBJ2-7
CASSRDRVYEQYF
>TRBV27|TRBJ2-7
CASSDTFGTFLDEQYF
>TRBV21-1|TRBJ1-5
CASSNGRTGNQPQHF
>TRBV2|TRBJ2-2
CASKGTAQGTGELFF
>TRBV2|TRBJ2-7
CASSERAGLAYF
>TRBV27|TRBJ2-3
CASSPSRFTDTQYF
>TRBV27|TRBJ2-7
CASRPRLDAYEQYF
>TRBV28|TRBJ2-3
CASSLVGGVSTDTQYF
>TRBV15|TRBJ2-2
CATTTIEAGTGELFF
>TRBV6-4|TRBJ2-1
CASSDSGGRAWDEQFF
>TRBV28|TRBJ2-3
CASRLTFRDTQYF
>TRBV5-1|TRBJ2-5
CASSPGTSLSETQYF